Sequencing of this T cell receptor beta chain was carried out in a study of vaccination and CD4 T cells after COVID-19. Overall study: Post-COVID specimens were obtained a median about 100 days after diagnosis (range 35 to 161). Study-wide results and caveats: Among those convalescent, a median approximately 87% of reactive clones emerged solely post-vaccination.

Cultured CD4+ T cell DNA was sequenced using the Oncomine TCR Beta short-read assay. TCRdb ran MiXCR on the PCR reads and lists one entry per CDR3 protein. Here the sample spans over 10,000 distinct CDR3 sequences, about 50% being singletons. To note about this clonotype: The antigen is not known.

Trimming took 8 bases from V and 1 from J; bases not matched to a gene: 19. Germline V lookup: CDR1 SEHNR, CDR2 FQNEAQ (reference sequence). CDR3 length: 18 amino acids. Described treatment: approximately nine-day PBMC culture with coronavirus spike peptide pools or control peptides (ViraFEST assay). Wells contained roughly 2.2 million PBMCs each, and these were cultured with about 9.1 IU/ml IL-2 and roughly 9.8 ug/ml peptide pools. Both day 3 and day 7 involved replacing half of the medium with fresh IL-2 medium. This chain uses TRBV7-9 with TRBJ2-7, with 8 nucleotides matching TRBD1. Material for sequencing was CD4+ T cells from blood, cultured in vitro. The clonotype originates from a human donor who had recovered from COVID-19. CDR3 in amino acids: CASGSPQPGQASSYEQYF. As DNA, the CDR3 is TGTGCCAGCGGCTCCCCCCAACCGGGACAGGCCAGTTCCTACGAGCAGTACTTC.